A selection of T cell receptor beta chains follows, all from one sample in a study of Ad26.COV2.S vaccination and SARS-CoV-2 variants. The repertoire was sequenced with immunoSEQ multiplex PCR; TCRdb's copy has only in-frame clones and lacks some. The sample yields about 180,000 clones, around 90% seen once. The input for sequencing was peripheral blood, taken after recovery from COVID-19. All receptors derive from a human donor who had recovered from COVID-19. Each CDR3 is given with its conserved first and last residue. D genes are given only for firm matches. Clone sizes are given selectively: once, few, many, or a class where the clone is expanded.

J | V | D | size | DNA | CDR3
TRBJ2-1 | TRBV5-1 | - | once | TGCGCCAGCAGCTTACCCAGGGTGGATGAGCAGTTCTTC | CASSLPRVDEQFF
TRBJ2-1 | TRBV28 | - | - | TGTGCCAGCAACCCTGCTGGGGCCAATGAGCAGTTCTTC | CASNPAGANEQFF
TRBJ2-1 | TRBV6-5 | - | - | TGTGCCAGCACTCCCGACAGGACTGAGCAGTTCTTC | CASTPDRTEQFF
TRBJ1-1 | TRBV18 | - | few | TGTGCCAGCTCACCACAGCCGAACACTGAAGCTTTCTTT | CASSPQPNTEAFF
TRBJ2-7 | TRBV10-1 | - | - | TGCGCCAGCAGTGCGGCAATAGGGGGCGAGCAGTACTTC | CASSAAIGGEQYF
TRBJ2-7 | TRBV7-8 | TRBD1 | once | TGTGCCAGCAGCTTAGGTTGGGACAGTGCTTCCTACGAGCAGTACTTC | CASSLGWDSASYEQYF
TRBJ1-3 | TRBV7-2 | TRBD1 | - | TGTGCCATTCCGATGTGGGCGACAGGGCAATCTGGAAACACCATATATTTT | CAIPMWATGQSGNTIYF
TRBJ2-2 | TRBV7-8 | - | - | TGTGCCAGCAGCCCGAGAGGGGGAGCGAACACCGGGGAGCTGTTTTTT | CASSPRGGANTGELFF
TRBJ1-2 | TRBV6-1 | - | - | TGTGCCAGCAGTGATTTTAATGGCTACACCTTC | CASSDFNGYTF
TRBJ2-1 | TRBV28 | TRBD2 | - | TGTGCCAGCACGGGTAGCGGGAGTATTGAGCAGTTCTTC | CASTGSGSIEQFF
TRBJ1-4 | TRBV6-5 | - | - | TGTGCCAGCACCCGGGGGGCTAATGAAAAACTGTTTTTT | CASTRGANEKLFF
TRBJ2-5 | TRBV11-2 | TRBD2 | - | TGTGCCAGCAGCTTAGAGCTAGCGGGGGGCCAAGAGACCCAGTACTTC | CASSLELAGGQETQYF
TRBJ2-5 | TRBV2 | TRBD2 | once | TGTGCCAGCAGTGAAGGGGATACGTCGGGAGGGGTCCAAGAGACCCAGTACTTC | CASSEGDTSGGVQETQYF
TRBJ2-3 | TRBV5-1 | TRBD2 | - | TGCGCCAGCAGTTCGTCCCCGATGGAAGAGCGGGGGGCCGGGGATACGCAGTATTTT | CASSSSPMEERGAGDTQYF
TRBJ1-1 | TRBV3-1/TRBV3-2 | TRBD1 | - | TGTGCCAGCAGCCAAGGAGGGACAGGGAACACTGAAGCTTTCTTT | CASSQGGTGNTEAFF
TRBJ1-5 | TRBV12-3/TRBV12-4 | - | - | TGTGCCAGCAGTAAAGGGGTGGCCAAGGGCCAGCATTTT | CASSKGVAKGQHF
TRBJ2-7 | TRBV19 | TRBD2 | - | TGTGCCAGTAGTCCACCGGGACTAGCTCCCTACGAGCAGTACTTC | CASSPPGLAPYEQYF
TRBJ2-1 | TRBV7-3 | - | - | TGTGCCAGCAGACTTAGCGGCACCTCCTACAATGAGCAGTTCTTC | CASRLSGTSYNEQFF
TRBJ1-1 | TRBV12-3/TRBV12-4 | - | - | TGTGCCAGCAGTTTTCACCCTGAGGAGGCTTTCTTT | CASSFHPEEAFF
TRBJ2-1 | TRBV30 | TRBD2 | - | TGTGCCTGGAGTCGTGCGGGAGGGAGCTCCTACAATGAGCAGTTCTTC | CAWSRAGGSSYNEQFF
TRBJ1-6 | TRBV9 | - | - | TGTGCCAGCAGCGGGGGGGCAGGGAGGTCGGATTCACCCCTCCACTTT | CASSGGAGRSDSPLHF
TRBJ1-3 | TRBV7-3 | - | - | TGTGCCAGCAGAAATTGCAACAGGTGGGTCACCTCCTCTGGAAACACCATATATTTT | CASRNCNRWVTSSGNTIYF
TRBJ2-1 | TRBV6-5 | - | - | TGTGCCAGCAGTCGTCGGCCCCCCCCTTACAATGAGCAGTTCTTC | CASSRRPPPYNEQFF
TRBJ2-7 | TRBV6-5 | TRBD1 | - | TGTGCCAGCACCCCCTCTGGGACAGGGGGCCACGAGCAGTACTTC | CASTPSGTGGHEQYF
TRBJ1-5 | TRBV6-4 | - | few | TGTGCCAGCAGTGAGGCCAGAGGTCAGCCCCAGCATTTT | CASSEARGQPQHF
TRBJ1-2 | TRBV29-1 | - | - | TGCAGCGTTGAAGGAGGCCAGACTAACTATGGCTACACCTTC | CSVEGGQTNYGYTF
TRBJ2-2 | TRBV7-2 | - | - | TGTGCCAGCAGCTTCAGGGGGGCCGGGGAGCTGTTTTTT | CASSFRGAGELFF
TRBJ1-2 | TRBV5-5 | - | - | TGTGCCAGCAGCTTGGGTCCGGGGGCTTCTAACTATGGCTACACCTTC | CASSLGPGASNYGYTF
TRBJ1-1 | TRBV19 | - | - | TGTGCCAGTAGTATCGGACGGAGCCAGAACACTGAAGCTTTCTTT | CASSIGRSQNTEAFF
TRBJ1-2 | TRBV6-1 | - | - | TGTGCCAGCGGTCCCCAGGAAAACTATGGCTACACCTTC | CASGPQENYGYTF
TRBJ2-5 | TRBV18 | TRBD1 | - | TGTGCCAGCTCACCACTGGACAGGGGCCAAGAGACCCAGTACTTC | CASSPLDRGQETQYF
TRBJ1-1 | TRBV3-1/TRBV3-2 | - | - | TGTGCCAGCAGCCCCTCCGGGGTGAGTTCCACTGAAGCTTTCTTT | CASSPSGVSSTEAFF
TRBJ2-7 | TRBV4-1 | - | once | TGCGCCAGCAGCCACCAACGACTATACTACGAGCAGTACTTC | CASSHQRLYYEQYF
TRBJ2-3 | TRBV2 | - | once | TGTGCCGGGAGAACTGCAGGCACAGATACGCAGTATTTT | CAGRTAGTDTQYF
TRBJ2-3 | TRBV6-5 | - | - | TGTGCCAGCAGGTGGACGGATGAGGATACGCAGTATTTT | CASRWTDEDTQYF
TRBJ1-2 | TRBV29-1 | - | - | TGCAGCGTTGAATGGGTAGGGAACTATGGCTACACCTTC | CSVEWVGNYGYTF
TRBJ1-3 | TRBV28 | - | - | TGTGCCAGCAGTTTTTGGGGGGACGCTGGAAACACCATATATTTT | CASSFWGDAGNTIYF
TRBJ2-1 | TRBV7-2 | - | - | TGTGCCAGCAGCCCGTCCGGATTTTGGGGTGAGCAGTTCTTC | CASSPSGFWGEQFF
TRBJ1-1 | TRBV9 | - | - | TGTGCCAGCAGCGAACTGGGGGGTCCTAGAACTGAAGCTTTCTTT | CASSELGGPRTEAFF
TRBJ1-2 | TRBV9 | - | - | TGTGCCAGCAGCGTAGAGACAGGTGGCTATGGCTACACCTTC | CASSVETGGYGYTF
TRBJ2-7 | TRBV25-1 | TRBD1 | - | TGTGCCAGCAGTGGTGTGGGGGACAGCCCTTACGAGCAGTACTTC | CASSGVGDSPYEQYF
TRBJ2-7 | TRBV7-2 | - | - | TGTGCCAGCAGCCCATTAGCGGCTCCCTACGAGCAGTACTTC | CASSPLAAPYEQYF
TRBJ2-5 | TRBV20-1 | - | - | TGCAGTGCTAGACCGCAAGAGACCCAGTACTTC | CSARPQETQYF
TRBJ2-1 | TRBV29-1 | TRBD2 | few | TGCAGCGTTCGGGGACTAGGATATGGTGAGCAGTTCTTC | CSVRGLGYGEQFF
TRBJ2-2 | TRBV6-5 | TRBD2 | few | TGTGCCAGCACCCCGGGGAGGGGGAACACCGGGGAGCTGTTTTTT | CASTPGRGNTGELFF
TRBJ1-4 | TRBV6-5 | - | - | TGTGCCAGCAGGGGGGGGAAAAATGAAAAACTGTTTTTT | CASRGGKNEKLFF
TRBJ2-5 | TRBV7-2 | TRBD1 | once | TGTGCCAGCAGCTTGGGGACAGGGGGCTTTGAGACCCAGTACTTC | CASSLGTGGFETQYF
TRBJ1-3 | TRBV3-1/TRBV3-2 | - | - | TGTGCCAGCAGCCAAGTATTCATAAGGGACTCTGGAAACACCATATATTTT | CASSQVFIRDSGNTIYF
TRBJ2-2 | TRBV28 | TRBD2 | - | TGTGCCAGCAGAGGACTAGCGGGGGGATTGAACACCGGGGAGCTGTTTTTT | CASRGLAGGLNTGELFF
TRBJ2-1 | TRBV6-5 | - | - | TGTGCCAGCAGTACACAGGTTTACAATGAGCAGTTCTTC | CASSTQVYNEQFF
TRBJ2-3 | TRBV29-1 | TRBD1 | - | TGCAGCGTTTCCTTGACAGGGGTGACAGATACGCAGTATTTT | CSVSLTGVTDTQYF
TRBJ2-5 | TRBV6-5 | - | - | TGTGCCAGCAGTCCCGACAAATTTAATGAGGAGACCCAGTACTTC | CASSPDKFNEETQYF
TRBJ2-3 | TRBV21-1 | - | - | TGTGCCAGCAGCAAAGGAGACCTGAACACAGATACGCAGTATTTT | CASSKGDLNTDTQYF
TRBJ1-1 | TRBV5-4 | - | - | TGTGCCAGCAGCTTTACAGGGTCCACTGAAGCTTTCTTT | CASSFTGSTEAFF
TRBJ1-5 | TRBV2 | - | - | TGTGCCAGCAGTGAGATGAATAAGGGGTCTCAGCCCCAGCATTTT | CASSEMNKGSQPQHF
TRBJ2-3 | TRBV28 | - | - | TGTGCCAGCAGTCCACTCCCGGGCCGTAGGGAGACAGATACGCAGTATTTT | CASSPLPGRRETDTQYF
TRBJ1-6 | TRBV27 | - | few | TGTGCCAGCAGTTCGTCAGGGGATAATTCACCCCTCCACTTT | CASSSSGDNSPLHF
TRBJ2-3 | TRBV5-1 | - | - | TGCGCCAGCAGTTCGGAAGGTTGGCGGACAGAACCAGATACGCAGTATTTT | CASSSEGWRTEPDTQYF
TRBJ2-5 | TRBV19 | - | - | TGTGCCAGTAGTATCCGGAACCAAGAGACCCAGTACTTC | CASSIRNQETQYF